Many counts were recorded for the clone carrying this TCR beta chain. The antigen is undetermined. The record originates from a study of blood T cells in healthy people across ages. With a J-beta primer mix and a sample-barcoded 5' primer, a second PCR ran about 7 to 12 cycles. In TCRdb, the 5' RACE reads were re-called with MiXCR into one record per CDR3 protein. This sample carries 710,000 or so distinct CDR3 sequences, about 34% of them seen once, and the ten largest clones take less than 20%. Overall study findings and caveats: Both higher diversity and more naive CD4+ cells marked long-lived donors when set against aged donors. Underestimates were what the diversity estimates from one million T cells were considered to be.

The V end was cut by 5 bases, the J end by 3 bases, with 8 bases between. The germline V gene has CDR1 SGHVS and CDR2 FNYEAQ. The CDR3 covers 12 residues. Investigators took around 11 milliliters of peripheral blood from every donor. The V gene is TRBV7-6, the J gene TRBJ2-7, with unresolved D. The receptor was isolated from a woman older than 75 in good health. Material: blood. The CDR3 DNA follows: TGTGCCAGCAGCCAATTTGTCTACGAGCAGTACTTC. The encoded protein is CASSQFVYEQYF.